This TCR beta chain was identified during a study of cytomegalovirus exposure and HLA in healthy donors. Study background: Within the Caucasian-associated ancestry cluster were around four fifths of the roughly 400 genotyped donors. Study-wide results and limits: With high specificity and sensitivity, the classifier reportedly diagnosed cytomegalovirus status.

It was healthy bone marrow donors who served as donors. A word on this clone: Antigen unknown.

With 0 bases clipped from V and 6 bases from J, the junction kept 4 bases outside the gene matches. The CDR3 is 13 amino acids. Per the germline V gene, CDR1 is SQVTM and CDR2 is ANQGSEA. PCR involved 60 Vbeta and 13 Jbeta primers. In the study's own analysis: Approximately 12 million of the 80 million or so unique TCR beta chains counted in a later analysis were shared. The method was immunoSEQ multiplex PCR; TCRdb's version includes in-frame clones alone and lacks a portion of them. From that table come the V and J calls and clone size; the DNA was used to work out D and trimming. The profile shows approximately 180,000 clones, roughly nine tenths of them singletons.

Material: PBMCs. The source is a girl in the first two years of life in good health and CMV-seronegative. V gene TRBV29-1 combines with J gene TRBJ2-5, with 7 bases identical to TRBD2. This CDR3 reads CSVEEPGGKTQYF. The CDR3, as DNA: TGCAGCGTTGAAGAGCCGGGAGGAAAGACCCAGTACTTC.